The 23 T cell receptor beta chains below were found in one sample sequenced in a study of a mutant IDH1 vaccine in newly diagnosed glioma. Assay: immunoSEQ multiplex PCR; the TCRdb copy retains only in-frame clones and omits some. Of over 30,000 clones listed, 60% to 85% are singletons. The sample's time point: baseline, week 1 (first vaccination visit). Treatment here: pre-vaccination baseline after standard-of-care therapy. Sample: peripheral blood mononuclear cells (PBMCs), taken from a glioma patient treated with radiotherapy, temozolomide or both. The receptors were sampled from a man aged 45-65 years with glioma. Some clones in this sample may be carry-over from other donors' samples.

The CDR3 DNA sequence: TGTGCCTGGGCTGGACATACCAATTCACCCCTCCACTTT. Translating gives CAWAGHTNSPLHF. V gene TRBV30 combines with J gene TRBJ1-6; the D gene is possibly TRBD1 (5 bases). The CDR3 totals 13 residues. V was pared by 5 bases and J by 7 bases, with 12 bases between. The germline V gene encodes CDR1 GTSNPN and CDR2 SVGIG (reference sequence).

This clone was observed a single time. The genes are TRBV7-9 and TRBJ2-7, with 8 nucleotides matching TRBD2. The CDR3 extends over 13 amino acids. The V segment lost 9 bases and the J segment 6 bases; nucleotides outside the gene matches: 10. Germline V gives CDR1 SEHNR, CDR2 FQNEAQ (reference sequence). CDR3 region: CASKAGEWSEQYF. CDR3 DNA sequence: TGTGCCAGTAAAGCGGGAGAATGGAGCGAGCAGTACTTC.

The V and J genes are TRBV2 and TRBJ2-7; D unclear. Deletions cut 6 bases from V and 2 bases from J, with 17 bases between. The CDR3 runs to 15 residues. Germline CDR1 reads SNHLY; CDR2 reads FYNNEI. The DNA for the CDR3 is TGTGCCAGCAGGGCCCTAGGGAAGTCACCCTACGAGCAGTACTTC. This gives the protein CASRALGKSPYEQYF.

The V gene is TRBV2, the J gene TRBJ2-3, with 7 bases identical to TRBD1. Germline lookup yields CDR1 SNHLY and CDR2 FYNNEI. This CDR3 has 16 residues. The ends lost 2 bases at V and 3 bases at J; junction bases unmatched: 8. This chain's CDR3 is CASSERDRSGTDTQYF. The CDR3 nucleotides are TGTGCCAGCAGTGAAAGGGACAGATCTGGGACAGATACGCAGTATTTT.

This clone showed up just a few times. The chain uses TRBV2 and TRBJ2-1; D unresolved. Germline CDR1 SNHLY, CDR2 FYNNEI. The CDR3 is made up of 10 amino acids. Trimming removed 7 bases at V and 9 bases at J, with 7 bases between. The CDR3 nucleotides are TGTGCCAGCATGCGTGCTGAGCAGTTCTTC. It specifies CASMRAEQFF.

The rearrangement links TRBV19 to TRBJ2-7, with D perhaps matching TRBD2 (7 bases). CDR3 length equals 16 residues. Germline V gene lookup returns CDR1 LNHDA and CDR2 SQIVND (reference sequence). The V gene lost 5 bases and the J gene lost 3 bases, with 20 bases spanning the gap. Here the CDR3 reads CASSESLAGALYEQYF. CDR3 nucleotides: TGTGCCAGTAGTGAATCCCTCGCGGGGGCCCTCTACGAGCAGTACTTC.

The CDR3 DNA reads TGCAGCGTTGGGACCGGGACAGGGGTCAATCAGCCCCAGCATTTT. It encodes CSVGTGTGVNQPQHF. The chain recombines TRBV29-1 with TRBJ1-5; 10 bases align to TRBD1. After removal of 4 bases from V and 3 bases from J, the junction contained 6 bases not matched to a gene. In germline, CDR1 is SQVTM, CDR2 ANQGSEA. The CDR3 totals 15 residues.

The chain combines TRBV9 with TRBJ1-4; TRBD1 agrees at 7 bases. The germline V gene encodes CDR1 SGDLS and CDR2 YYNGEE. Germline trimming cut 1 base from V and 3 bases from J; bases unmatched to any gene: 6. CDR3 size: 16 residues. CDR3: CASSVSPQGANEKLFF. CDR3 nucleotide sequence: TGTGCCAGCAGCGTAAGTCCGCAGGGGGCTAATGAAAAACTGTTTTTT.

V and J are TRBV11-2 and TRBJ2-1; D is unclear. From germline, CDR1 is SGHAT and CDR2 FQNNGV. The CDR3 spans 15 residues. V lost 2 bases, J lost 1 base, and 9 bases lay in between. The CDR3 DNA reads as TGTGCCAGCAGCTTATGGAGAAGATCCTACAATGAGCAGTTCTTC. Its translation is CASSLWRRSYNEQFF.

The rearrangement links TRBV18 to TRBJ2-1, with TRBD1 as a possible D gene (5 bases). Germline loops: CDR1 KGHSH, CDR2 LQKENI. V was cut by 1 base and J by 5 bases, with 18 bases left in between. There are 17 residues in the CDR3. Here the CDR3 reads CASSPLQPPVGHNEQFF. DNA of the CDR3: TGTGCCAGCTCACCACTACAACCCCCTGTGGGGCACAATGAGCAGTTCTTC.

This clone was counted only a few times. This chain connects TRBV11-3 to TRBJ1-1; D is unresolved. The germline gives CDR1 SGHNT, CDR2 YENEEA. The CDR3 covers 11 residues. Trimming stripped 2 bases from V and 7 bases from J, with 5 bases between. The CDR3 region has the DNA TGTGCCAGCAGCTTACGGGATGAAGCTTTCTTT. It encodes CASSLRDEAFF. Full variable domain (rest looked up from reference TRBV11-3 and TRBJ1-1): EAGVVQSPRYKIIEKKQPVAFWCNPISGHNTLYWYLQNLGQGPELLIRYENEEAVDDSQLPKDRFSAERLKGVDSTLKIQPAELGDSAVYLCASSLRDEAFFGQGTRLTVV.

The chain is built from TRBV5-1 and TRBJ2-1, with D unresolved. The V end was cut by 5 bases, the J end by 8 bases, with 20 bases between. Germline V gives CDR1 SGHRS, CDR2 YFSETQ. The CDR3 consists of 15 residues. The CDR3 DNA follows: TGCGCCAGCAGTCAGCGCCTGCCCGGGTGGGATGAGCAGTTCTTC. Amino acids: CASSQRLPGWDEQFF.

This rearrangement joins TRBV19 to TRBJ1-5, with a tentative D call TRBD1 (5 bases). The CDR3 length is 15 residues. With 0 bases removed from V and 7 bases from J, the gap between germline ends came to 13 bases. Germline loops: CDR1 LNHDA, CDR2 SQIVND (reference sequence). In DNA form, the CDR3 reads TGTGCCAGTAGTATAGATCAAGGGGCCGGGCAGCCCCAGCATTTT. It encodes CASSIDQGAGQPQHF.

This rearrangement joins TRBV27 to TRBJ2-5; D tentatively fits TRBD1 or TRBD2 (7 bases each). The CDR3 runs to 17 residues. Germline-derived CDR1 and CDR2 are MNHEY and SMNVEV (reference sequence). Trimming left V 3 bases short and J 5 bases short, with 22 bases between. CDR3 amino acids: CASSFGGTVGLGETQYF. The CDR3 DNA sequence: TGTGCCAGCAGTTTCGGGGGGACAGTCGGACTTGGGGAGACCCAGTACTTC.

This chain joins TRBV11-3 and TRBJ2-3; D unresolved. V shed 1 base and J shed 7 bases, with 6 bases lying between them. The CDR3 runs 12 residues. CDR1 and CDR2 from the germline V gene are SGHNT and YENEEA. CDR3 residues: CASSLGMNTQYF. CDR3 nucleotides: TGTGCCAGCAGCTTAGGAATGAATACGCAGTATTTT.

This clone was observed a few times. This rearrangement joins TRBV6-1 to TRBJ2-2; possibly TRBD1 for D (6 bases). Germline V CDR1 and CDR2: MNHNS, SASEGT. Trimming stripped 8 bases from V and 2 bases from J, with 12 bases between. The CDR3 is made up of 14 amino acids. In DNA form, the CDR3 reads TGTGCCAGCGCAGGGGTTTCCAACACCGGGGAGCTGTTTTTT. Translating it yields CASAGVSNTGELFF.

The V call is TRBV2, the J call TRBJ2-2; 7 nucleotides line up with TRBD1. There are 14 residues in the CDR3. CDR1 SNHLY and CDR2 FYNNEI come from the germline V gene. Trimming at V came to 6 bases and at J to 3 bases, leaving 4 bases not matched to a gene. CDR3 protein: CASSSGTDTGELFF. In nucleotides, the CDR3 is TGTGCCAGCAGCTCCGGGACAGACACCGGGGAGCTGTTTTTT.

In this sample, this clone turned up once. The rearrangement links TRBV30 to TRBJ1-1, with a weak D call TRBD1 (5 bases). With 3 bases removed from V and 8 bases from J, the gap between germline ends came to 13 bases. The length of the CDR3 is 12 residues. Looked up from germline, CDR1 is GTSNPN and CDR2 is SVGIG (reference sequence). CDR3 region: CAWSPWDGEAFF. The CDR3 DNA is TGTGCCTGGAGCCCCTGGGACGGAGAAGCTTTCTTT.

The chain employs TRBV19 and TRBJ1-2; a possible D gene is TRBD1 (5 bases). V was trimmed by 3 bases and J by 4 bases, leaving 12 bases between them. This CDR3 comprises 14 residues. Germline V CDR1 and CDR2: LNHDA, SQIVND (reference sequence). In nucleotides, the CDR3 is TGTGCCAGTAGTATTTCGCCGGGGGGCTATGGCTACACCTTC. Protein: CASSISPGGYGYTF.

The chain links TRBV7-6 to TRBJ2-7; 9 bases line up with TRBD1. The ends lost 5 bases at V and 3 bases at J; junction bases unmatched: 8. The CDR3 runs to 15 residues. Germline V CDR1 and CDR2: SGHVS, FNYEAQ. CDR3 amino acids: CASSPAGQGRYEQYF. Written as DNA, the CDR3 is TGTGCCAGCAGCCCCGCGGGACAGGGCCGCTACGAGCAGTACTTC.

The chain has TRBV18 and TRBJ1-2; possibly TRBD1 for D (5 bases). CDR3 length: 14 amino acids. Per the germline V gene, CDR1 is KGHSH and CDR2 is LQKENI. The V end was cut by 6 bases, the J end by 6 bases, with 17 bases between. CDR3 coding DNA: TGTGCCAGCTCCCCCCTACAGGACATTGATGGCTACACCTTC. It yields the protein CASSPLQDIDGYTF.

This chain uses TRBV9 with TRBJ2-2; the D gene is possibly TRBD2 (6 bases). Between the trimmed V and J ends, which lost 4 bases and 5 bases, there was a span of 15 bases. This CDR3 spans 15 amino acids. CDR1 is SGDLS, CDR2 YYNGEE, per germline. CDR3 region: CASSPTLAQTGELFF. CDR3 in DNA: TGTGCCAGCAGCCCTACTCTAGCGCAAACCGGGGAGCTGTTTTTT.

The CDR3 DNA reads TGCAGCGTTGCCCCGACTAGCGGGACATACAATGAGCAGTTCTTC. The encoded protein is CSVAPTSGTYNEQFF. The chain uses TRBV29-1 and TRBJ2-1; 11 bases are shared with TRBD2. The CDR3 runs 15 residues. Unmatched junction bases numbered 6, after V lost 4 bases and J lost 4 bases. CDR1 is SQVTM and CDR2 is ANQGSEA in the germline V gene.